Sequencing of this T cell receptor (beta chain) was carried out in a study of CD8+ T cells in alopecia areata. Study summary: Tofacitinib administration to treated patients was oral, at 5 to 10 mg twice daily. Whole-study findings and limits: Clonality in the scalp and expanded CD8+ clones ranked among the top 100 were significantly decreased by tofacitinib.

RNA was extracted and reverse transcribed into cDNA as the sequencing template. The repertoire was sequenced with immunoSEQ multiplex PCR; TCRdb's copy has only in-frame clones and lacks some. In the table there are 150,000 to 250,000 clones, about 62% of which are singletons. The treatment is: oral pan-JAK inhibitor, 5-10 mg twice daily. The CDR3 spans 16 residues. With 1 base removed from V and 0 bases from J, the gap between germline ends came to 10 bases. Germline values: CDR1 MGHRA, CDR2 YSYEKL. This clone showed up just a few times. Its antigen remains unknown. The rearrangement joins TRBV4-1 to TRBJ2-1; D unclear. The sample here was CD4+ T cells sorted from blood, taken at week 24, from a patient treated with tofacitinib. The origin of this receptor is a human donor with alopecia areata. Here the CDR3 reads CASSQGSRSSYNEQFF. As DNA, the CDR3 is TGCGCCAGCAGCCAAGGGTCGAGGAGCTCCTACAATGAGCAGTTCTTC.